The 4 T cell receptor beta chains in this list originate from one sample, sequenced in a study of blood T cell repertoires in COVID-19. Repertoires were generated with immunoSEQ multiplex PCR, while TCRdb's copy carries only in-frame clones and drops some. The top ten hold about 6.6% of the sample, which has 170,000 or so clones, around nine tenths seen once. Material: PBMCs or T cells enriched from blood (not recorded which). These TCRs come from a woman in her 50s who had recovered from COVID-19.

The genes are TRBV7-9 and TRBJ1-2, with D possibly matching TRBD1 (6 bases). Trimming took 7 bases from V and 8 from J, leaving 17 bases between them. Germline V lookup: CDR1 SEHNR, CDR2 FQNEAQ (reference sequence). CDR3 length equals 13 residues. This CDR3 reads CASTHPAGVGYTF. The CDR3 nucleotides read TGTGCCAGCACCCACCCTGCAGGGGTCGGCTACACCTTC.

This chain connects TRBV5-6 to TRBJ1-4, with a possible D match to TRBD1 (6 bases). Trimming removed 1 base from V and 8 bases from J, with 18 bases in between. The CDR3 has 16 amino acids. Germline loops: CDR1 SGHDT, CDR2 YYEEEE. This CDR3 is CASSLPTGRGAEKLFF. CDR3 DNA sequence: TGTGCCAGCAGCTTGCCCACAGGGCGGGGGGCGGAAAAACTGTTTTTT.

A single count supports this clone. V is TRBV2 and J is TRBJ2-5, with TRBD1 matching over 8 bases. In germline, CDR1 is SNHLY, CDR2 FYNNEI. V shed 5 bases and J 1 base; nucleotides not matched to a gene: 15. The CDR3 has 18 amino acids. The CDR3, as DNA: TGTGCCAGCAGTCCGGGACAGGCAGCTGGGGGTACCCAAGAGACCCAGTACTTC. Translated: CASSPGQAAGGTQETQYF.

The genes are TRBV29-1 and TRBJ2-1; D ambiguous. The CDR3 is 11 residues long. Per germline, CDR1 SQVTM and CDR2 ANQGSEA. V lost 3 bases to trimming and J lost 6 bases, with 6 bases between them. The CDR3 nucleotides are TGCAGCGTTGAGCGAGCCAATGAGCAGTTCTTC. This gives the protein CSVERANEQFF.